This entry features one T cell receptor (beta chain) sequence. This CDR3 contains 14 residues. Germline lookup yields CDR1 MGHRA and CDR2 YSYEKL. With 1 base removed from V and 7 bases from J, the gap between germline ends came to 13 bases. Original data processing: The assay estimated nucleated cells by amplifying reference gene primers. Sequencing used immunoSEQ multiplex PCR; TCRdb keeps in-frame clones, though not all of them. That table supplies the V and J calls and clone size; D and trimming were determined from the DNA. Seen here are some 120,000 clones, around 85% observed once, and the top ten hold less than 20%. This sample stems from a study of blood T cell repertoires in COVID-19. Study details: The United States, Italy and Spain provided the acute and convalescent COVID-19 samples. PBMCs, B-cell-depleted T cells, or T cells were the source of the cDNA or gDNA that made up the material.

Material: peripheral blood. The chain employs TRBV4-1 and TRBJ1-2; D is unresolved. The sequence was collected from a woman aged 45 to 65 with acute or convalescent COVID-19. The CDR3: CASSQVGGRGGYTF. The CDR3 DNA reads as TGCGCCAGCAGCCAAGTAGGTGGGCGGGGTGGCTACACCTTC.